These 4 T cell receptor beta chains were all obtained from the same sample, sequenced in a study of cytomegalovirus exposure and HLA in healthy donors. With 60 Vbeta and 13 Jbeta primers, the PCR was carried out. Using immunoSEQ multiplex PCR, the repertoire was profiled, and TCRdb retains in-frame clones only, with some absent. The sample yields about 110,000 clones, over 65% seen once. Sequenced material: PBMCs. All receptors derive from a young man in good health and CMV-seropositive.

This clone was seen a single time. This chain uses TRBV27 with TRBJ1-1; 10 bases align to TRBD1. Germline CDR1 is MNHEY and CDR2 is SMNVEV (reference sequence). Trimming removed 7 bases from V and 5 bases from J; junction bases left unmatched: 10. The CDR3 has 15 amino acids. CDR3 DNA: TGTGCCAGCACCACGGGACAGGGGTGGGAAACTGAAGCTTTCTTT. It encodes CASTTGQGWETEAFF.

This clone was counted only a few times. This chain uses TRBV9 with TRBJ2-2; 9 nucleotides line up with TRBD1. The germline V gene has CDR1 SGDLS and CDR2 YYNGEE. The V gene end was trimmed by 4 bases and the J gene end by 5 bases; junction bases not matched to a gene: 6. The CDR3 loop spans 15 amino acids. The CDR3, as DNA: TGTGCCAGCAGCATTCGGACAGGGGAGACCGGGGAGCTGTTTTTT. As protein: CASSIRTGETGELFF.

This clone was counted a few times. This chain joins TRBV28 and TRBJ2-1, with 7 bases matching TRBD2. The CDR3 contains 15 residues. Germline V lookup: CDR1 MDHEN, CDR2 SYDVKM. Germline trimming cut 6 bases from V and 7 bases from J; bases unmatched to any gene: 12. The CDR3 DNA is TGTGCCAGCAGCACTACCGATACCGGGGGGAATGAGCAGTTCTTC. Amino acids: CASSTTDTGGNEQFF.

The chain is built from TRBV11-3 and TRBJ1-3; the D is unclear. V was trimmed by 2 bases and J by 0 bases, leaving 14 bases between them. The length of the CDR3 is 17 residues. CDR1 is SGHNT, CDR2 YENEEA, per germline. CDR3 DNA: TGTGCCAGCAGCTTACGGGTCGCCCTTGACTCTGGAAACACCATATATTTT. Amino acid sequence: CASSLRVALDSGNTIYF.